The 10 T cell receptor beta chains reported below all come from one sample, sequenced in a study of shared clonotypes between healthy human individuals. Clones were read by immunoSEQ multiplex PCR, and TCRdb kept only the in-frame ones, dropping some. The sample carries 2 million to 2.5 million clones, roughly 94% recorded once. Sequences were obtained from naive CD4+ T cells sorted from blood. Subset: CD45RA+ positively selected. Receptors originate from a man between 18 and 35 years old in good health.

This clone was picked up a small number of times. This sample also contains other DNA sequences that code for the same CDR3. The CDR3 loop reads CASSLSNYGYTF. CDR3 nucleotides: TGCGCCAGCAGCTTAAGTAACTATGGCTACACCTTC. The chain combines TRBV5-1 with TRBJ1-2; D is ambiguous. This CDR3 is 12 amino acids long. The germline V gene encodes CDR1 SGHRS and CDR2 YFSETQ. The V end lost 2 bases, the J end lost 1 base, and 3 bases lay between the germline ends.

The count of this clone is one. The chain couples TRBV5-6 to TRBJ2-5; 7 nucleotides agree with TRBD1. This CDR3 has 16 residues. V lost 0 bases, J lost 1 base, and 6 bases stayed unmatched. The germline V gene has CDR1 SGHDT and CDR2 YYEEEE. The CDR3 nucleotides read TGTGCCAGCAGCTTGGTGACAGGGAGTGTCCAAGAGACCCAGTACTTC. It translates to CASSLVTGSVQETQYF.

This chain's CDR3 is CASSLARATEAFF. The DNA for the CDR3 is TGCGCCAGCAGCTTGGCCAGGGCTACTGAAGCTTTCTTT. The gene calls are TRBV5-1 and TRBJ1-1, with D possibly being TRBD1 (5 bases). This CDR3 has 13 amino acids. The V end was cut by 0 bases, the J end by 5 bases, with 8 bases between. Germline-derived CDR1 and CDR2 are SGHRS and YFSETQ. Using reference TRBV5-1 and TRBJ1-1 for the parts outside the CDR3, the full variable domain is KAGVTQTPRYLIKTRGQQVTLSCSPISGHRSVSWYQQTPGQGLQFLFEYFSETQRNKGNFPGRFSGRQFSNSRSEMNVSTLELGDSALYLCASSLARATEAFFGQGTRLTVV.

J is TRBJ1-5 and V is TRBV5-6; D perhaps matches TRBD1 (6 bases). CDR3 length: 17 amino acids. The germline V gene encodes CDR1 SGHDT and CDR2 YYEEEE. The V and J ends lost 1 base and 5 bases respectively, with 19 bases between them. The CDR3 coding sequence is TGTGCCAGCAGCTTGAATCGACAGGTTCTATCCGATCAGCCCCAGCATTTT. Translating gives CASSLNRQVLSDQPQHF.

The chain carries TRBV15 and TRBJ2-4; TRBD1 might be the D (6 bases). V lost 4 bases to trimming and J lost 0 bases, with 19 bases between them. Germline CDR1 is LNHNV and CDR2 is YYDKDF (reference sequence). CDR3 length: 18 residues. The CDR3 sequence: CATSNTGMGGLAKNIQYF. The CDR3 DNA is TGTGCCACCAGCAATACAGGGATGGGTGGACTAGCCAAAAACATTCAGTACTTC.

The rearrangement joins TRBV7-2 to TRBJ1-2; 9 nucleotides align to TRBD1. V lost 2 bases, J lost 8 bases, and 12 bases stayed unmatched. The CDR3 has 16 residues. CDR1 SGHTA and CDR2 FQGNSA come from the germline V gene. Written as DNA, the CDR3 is TGTGCCAGCAGCTTATCCGGGACAGGGTCCACTAGGGGCTACACCTTC. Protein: CASSLSGTGSTRGYTF.

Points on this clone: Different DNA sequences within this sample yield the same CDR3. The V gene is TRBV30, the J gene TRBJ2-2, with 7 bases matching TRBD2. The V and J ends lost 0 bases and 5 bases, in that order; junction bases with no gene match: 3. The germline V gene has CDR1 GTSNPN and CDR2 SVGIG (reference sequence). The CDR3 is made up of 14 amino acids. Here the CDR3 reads CAWSVQAGTGELFF. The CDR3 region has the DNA TGTGCCTGGAGTGTACAAGCGGGAACCGGGGAGCTGTTTTTT.

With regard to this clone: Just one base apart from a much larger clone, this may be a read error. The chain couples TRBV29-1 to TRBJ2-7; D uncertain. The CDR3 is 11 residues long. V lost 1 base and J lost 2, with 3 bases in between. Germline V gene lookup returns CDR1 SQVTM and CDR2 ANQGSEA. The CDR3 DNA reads TGCAGCGTTGAAGTCACCTACGAGCAGTACTTC. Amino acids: CSVEVTYEQYF.

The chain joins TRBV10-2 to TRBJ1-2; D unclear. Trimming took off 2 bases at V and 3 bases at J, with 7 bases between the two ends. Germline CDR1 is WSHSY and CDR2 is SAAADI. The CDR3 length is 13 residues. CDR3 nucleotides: TGCGCCAGCAGTGAGCAGGTCCACTATGGCTACACCTTC. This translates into CASSEQVHYGYTF.

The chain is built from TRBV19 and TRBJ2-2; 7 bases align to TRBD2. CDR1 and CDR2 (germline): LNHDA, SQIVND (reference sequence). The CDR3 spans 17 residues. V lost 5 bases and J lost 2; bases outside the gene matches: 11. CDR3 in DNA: TGTGCCAGTAGTCCCTTAGGAGCGGGAATCAACACCGGGGAGCTGTTTTTT. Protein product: CASSPLGAGINTGELFF.